The clone carrying this TCR beta chain was seen just once. TCRdb's copy holds only in-frame clones and misses some; the assay was immunoSEQ multiplex PCR. Among roughly 220,000 clones listed, roughly 80% were seen once. The V end lost 4 bases, the J end lost 6 bases, and 14 bases lay between the germline ends. The CDR3 loop spans 14 amino acids. Germline CDR1 and CDR2: SGHNT and YYREEE (reference sequence). The data derive from a study of blood T cell repertoires in COVID-19. The sequencing sample was made of peripheral blood. The receptor was isolated from a woman in her thirties who had recovered from COVID-19. The rearrangement joins TRBV5-4 to TRBJ2-1; a possible D gene is TRBD1 (5 bases). As DNA, the CDR3 is TGTGCCAGCAGCGAGGAGAGGACAACCAATGAGCAGTTCTTC. This translates into CASSEERTTNEQFF.